Sequencing of this T cell receptor (beta chain) was carried out in a study of T cell clones after liver transplantation. Study-wide background: TCRbeta sequencing after a pre-transplant mixed lymphocyte reaction identified graft-donor-reactive clones, later tracked in post-transplant blood.

Sequencing was performed with immunoSEQ multiplex PCR; in TCRdb, only in-frame clones are kept and a portion is missing. The sample contains about 72,000 clones, more than 75% of which appear only once. About this clone: Its specificity is unknown.

The germline CDR1 and CDR2 sequences are SQVTM and ANQGSEA. The CDR3 runs to 13 residues. Study observations and caveats: Graft donor-reactive T cells may have migrated into the graft rather than being deleted.

This specimen was CD4+ T cells from blood, taken before liver transplant. The sequence was collected from a human donor who received a liver transplant. The chain carries TRBV29-1 and TRBJ2-5, with 7 bases identical to TRBD1. The CDR3 reads CSTRDSFQETQYF. The DNA of the CDR3 is TGCAGTACCAGGGACAGTTTCCAAGAGACCCAGTACTTC. Supplemented by reference TRBV29-1 and TRBJ2-5, the full variable domain reads SAVISQKPSRDICQRGTSLTIQCQVDSQVTMMFWYRQQPGQSLTLIATANQGSEATYESGFVIDKFPISRPNLTFSTLTVSNMSPEDSSIYLCSTRDSFQETQYFGPGTRLLVL.